These T cell receptor beta chains were read from a single sample in a study of blood T cell repertoires in COVID-19. Only in-frame clones appear in the TCRdb table, and some are missing; sequencing was by immunoSEQ multiplex PCR. The profile shows some 340,000 clones, about 83% of them singletons. The sequenced material came from peripheral blood. These receptors all stem from a man aged 30-40 years with active or convalescent COVID-19. The CDR3 runs from the conserved cysteine through the conserved F or W. The D gene is left open where the match is weak. Clone size is not always given. Where it is, it says once, few, many or a class for expanded clones.

J gene,D gene,clone size,CDR3 length,V gene,CDR3 DNA,CDR3 protein
TRBJ2-1,TRBD2,few,16,TRBV4-2,TGTGCCAGCAGCCCGGAGACTAGCGGGAGCTTAAATGAGCAGTTCTTC,CASSPETSGSLNEQFF
TRBJ2-1,TRBD1,.,16,TRBV7-3,TGTGCCAGCAGCCCAAGGGACAGGGTCTGGGACAATGAGCAGTTCTTC,CASSPRDRVWDNEQFF
TRBJ2-7,.,once,15,TRBV11-1,TGTGCCAGCAGCCACGCCGCGAGCCGATCCTACGAGCAGTACTTC,CASSHAASRSYEQYF
TRBJ1-1,.,.,14,TRBV6-2/TRBV6-3,TGTGCCAGCAGTTACGGCTCCGGGGGCACTGAAGCTTTCTTT,CASSYGSGGTEAFF
TRBJ1-1,.,.,17,TRBV7-8,TGTGCCAGCAGCCGGGAACGGACACCTTTTGGAGCCGCTGAAGCTTTCTTT,CASSRERTPFGAAEAFF
TRBJ2-3,.,.,15,TRBV7-2,TGTGCCAGCAGCCCCTCGGGACTTCGCACAGATACGCAGTATTTT,CASSPSGLRTDTQYF
TRBJ2-1,TRBD2,once,16,TRBV9,TGTGCCAGCAGCGTCACACTAGCGGGAGGAGGCAATGAGCAGTTCTTC,CASSVTLAGGGNEQFF
TRBJ2-2,.,.,14,TRBV24-1,TGTGCCACCAGTTTTCAGGGTAACACCGGGGAGCTGTTTTTT,CATSFQGNTGELFF
TRBJ2-2,TRBD1,few,14,TRBV19,TGTGCCAGTAGTGCAAACAGGGGAACCGGGGAGCTGTTTTTT,CASSANRGTGELFF
TRBJ2-7,.,.,14,TRBV30,TGTGCCTGGAGTGTTCAGGGGACGGTTGGCGAGCAGTACTTC,CAWSVQGTVGEQYF
TRBJ2-7,TRBD2,once,16,TRBV3-1/TRBV3-2,TGTGCCAGCAGCCAAGATGGGACTAGCGGTTACTACGAGCAGTACTTC,CASSQDGTSGYYEQYF
TRBJ2-7,TRBD2,.,15,TRBV11-2,TGTGCCAGCAGCCTCAGTGGTAGCGGGATCTACGAGCAGTACTTC,CASSLSGSGIYEQYF
TRBJ2-3,TRBD2,.,16,TRBV5-1,TGCGCCAGCAGCTTGGAGAGTGCGGGAGGGGCAGATACGCAGTATTTT,CASSLESAGGADTQYF
TRBJ2-3,.,.,14,TRBV19,TGTGCCAGTAGTATTGGAGGGGTCCCAGATACGCAGTATTTT,CASSIGGVPDTQYF
TRBJ2-2,TRBD1,.,16,TRBV18,TGTGCCAGCTCACCACTGAGGGGGCCAAACACCGGGGAGCTGTTTTTT,CASSPLRGPNTGELFF
TRBJ1-2,.,once,12,TRBV29-1,TGCAGCGTTGAATCGGGGAGAGGTGGCTACACCTTC,CSVESGRGGYTF
TRBJ1-1,TRBD1,.,16,TRBV11-2,TGTGCCAGCAGCTTAAGGGCAGGGGGCGCATATACTGAAGCTTTCTTT,CASSLRAGGAYTEAFF
TRBJ2-6,.,once,18,TRBV18,TGTGCCAGCTCACCATCGGAGAAGGGAGCGTCGGGGGCCAACGTCCTGACTTTC,CASSPSEKGASGANVLTF
TRBJ2-2,TRBD2,.,16,TRBV19,TGTGCCAGTAGTTGGGCTAGCGGGAGTAGGGCCGGGGAGCTGTTTTTT,CASSWASGSRAGELFF
TRBJ1-4,.,.,19,TRBV21-1,TGTGCCAGCAGCCAAAAGTTGTCCGGGACAGGGCCCCTCAATGAAAAACTGTTTTTT,CASSQKLSGTGPLNEKLFF
TRBJ1-3,.,.,13,TRBV28,TGTGCCAGCAGTTTAGCAGGGCAAAACACCATATATTTT,CASSLAGQNTIYF
TRBJ1-5,.,.,15,TRBV6-2/TRBV6-3,TGTGCCAGCAGTTCCCCAGGGGACCTTAATCAGCCCCAGCATTTT,CASSSPGDLNQPQHF
TRBJ1-2,.,.,15,TRBV18,TGTGCCAGCTCACTTGAATGGCCGGAGGACTATGGCTACACCTTC,CASSLEWPEDYGYTF
TRBJ2-1,.,.,11,TRBV5-1,TGCGCCAGCAGCTTGGCGAATGAGCAGTTCTTC,CASSLANEQFF
TRBJ1-3,.,.,15,TRBV5-8,TGTGCCAGCAGCTTGGATGGCGGGGTCGGAAACACCATATATTTT,CASSLDGGVGNTIYF
TRBJ1-5,TRBD1,.,16,TRBV28,TGTGCCAGCACCGAACAGGGGAAAGGGCGCAATCAGCCCCAGCATTTT,CASTEQGKGRNQPQHF
TRBJ2-1,.,.,15,TRBV9,TGTGCCAGCAGCGTAGCGGGAGCCACCTACAATGAGCAGTTCTTC,CASSVAGATYNEQFF
TRBJ2-1,TRBD2,.,14,TRBV7-3,TGTGCCAGCAGCTTAGGGACTAGCGTGGATGAGCAGTTCTTC,CASSLGTSVDEQFF
TRBJ2-2,TRBD2,.,16,TRBV27,TGTGCCAGCAGTCCTGGGACTACCCGCGGGACCGGGGAGCTGTTTTTT,CASSPGTTRGTGELFF
TRBJ2-1,TRBD2,.,13,TRBV24-1,TGTGCCACCAGTGATTCGGGACTAAAGATTCCGTTCTTC,CATSDSGLKIPFF
TRBJ2-5,TRBD1,.,13,TRBV5-1,TGCGCCAGCAGCTTGGCAGGGGGAGAGACCCAGTACTTC,CASSLAGGETQYF
TRBJ2-7,.,.,11,TRBV20-1,TGCAGTGCTAGAGTCCGGAGCGGGCAGTACTTC,CSARVRSGQYF
TRBJ2-7,.,.,13,TRBV9,TGTGCCAGCAGCAAGGCGGGAAAGTACGAGCAGTACTTC,CASSKAGKYEQYF
TRBJ1-1,.,few,15,TRBV6-2/TRBV6-3,TGTGCCAGCAGTCGCCCGGGACTCAGGAACACTGAAGCTTTCTTT,CASSRPGLRNTEAFF
TRBJ1-6,.,.,14,TRBV5-1,TGCGCCAGCAGCTTGGTTCGGGGTGATTCACCCCTCCACTTT,CASSLVRGDSPLHF
TRBJ2-3,.,.,13,TRBV19,TGTGCCAGTACAGGGGCCCGGACAGATACGCAGTATTTT,CASTGARTDTQYF
TRBJ2-7,TRBD2,once,13,TRBV7-2,TGTGCCAGCAGCTTAGGTGGGAGGACTAGCCCTAACTTC,CASSLGGRTSPNF
TRBJ1-2,TRBD1,.,18,TRBV7-2,TGTGCCAGCAGCGCGCACCGGGCGGGGACAGGGAGTTCCTATGGCTACACCTTC,CASSAHRAGTGSSYGYTF
TRBJ1-6,TRBD1,.,15,TRBV4-1,TGCGCCAGCAGGAAACCGGGACAGGGGAATTCACCCCTCCACTTT,CASRKPGQGNSPLHF
TRBJ1-2,.,.,15,TRBV6-6,TGTGCCAGCAGTCGCGGGGCAGGGGAGAGCTATGGCTACACCTTC,CASSRGAGESYGYTF
TRBJ2-7,.,.,16,TRBV3-1/TRBV3-2,TGTGCCAGCAGCCAAAGGCGGGCGGAGCTCTCCTACGAGCAGTACTTC,CASSQRRAELSYEQYF
TRBJ2-3,.,.,14,TRBV4-1,TGCGCCAGCAGACACGGAGTCGGCACAGATACGCAGTATTTT,CASRHGVGTDTQYF
TRBJ1-2,TRBD1,.,17,TRBV27,TGTGCCAGCAGTTCGGCGACAGGGCGGGTAGGAACGAAGGGCTACACCTTC,CASSSATGRVGTKGYTF
TRBJ2-1,.,.,14,TRBV27,TGTGCCAGCAGTACCATGTCCGGCTACAATGAGCAGTTCTTC,CASSTMSGYNEQFF
TRBJ2-1,TRBD2,once,15,TRBV5-4,TGTGCCAGCAGCTTGGATAGCGGGAGGGCGGGTGAGCAGTTCTTC,CASSLDSGRAGEQFF
TRBJ2-1,TRBD2,.,16,TRBV10-3,TGTGCCATCAGGAATGTAAAGCGGGATCGGGACAATGAGCAGTTCTTC,CAIRNVKRDRDNEQFF